This record looks at one T cell receptor (beta chain) sequence and its context. Some clones are missing from TCRdb's copy, which holds only in-frame ones; the method was immunoSEQ multiplex PCR. The profile shows more than 200,000 clones, around 92% of them singletons. This specimen belongs to a study of blood T cell repertoires in COVID-19. Study at large: COVID-19 samples collected from the United States, Italy and Spain covered acute and convalescent phases. The cDNA or gDNA used as material had been derived from T cells, B-cell-depleted T cells, or PBMCs.

The CDR3 loop spans 14 amino acids. Trimming removed 2 bases at V and 3 bases at J, with 8 bases between. CDR1 and CDR2 (germline): SEHNR, FQNEAQ (reference sequence). V and J are TRBV7-9 and TRBJ1-5, with D possibly matching TRBD1 (5 bases). Sequencing was performed on PBMCs or T cells enriched from blood (not recorded which). This TCR derives from a woman in her thirties with acute COVID-19. CDR3 loop: CASSLMTDNQPQHF. The CDR3 DNA reads as TGTGCCAGCAGCTTAATGACAGACAATCAGCCCCAGCATTTT.